This T cell receptor (beta chain) was recovered during a study of shared clonotypes between healthy human individuals. Study-level points and caveats: Relative to their counterparts shared across all four donors, non-shared clonotypes exhibited diminished generation probabilities.

Data came from immunoSEQ multiplex PCR; TCRdb stores just in-frame clones and leaves some out. This table holds about 2.4 million clones, approximately 93% found once. With respect to this clone: The antigen is unknown.

In germline, CDR1 is MDHEN, CDR2 SYDVKM. The CDR3 covers 15 residues. V gave up 4 bases and J gave up 1 base, with 10 bases separating them. The chain uses TRBV28 and TRBJ1-4, with D tentatively TRBD1 (5 bases). The sequenced material came from naive CD4+ T cells from PBMCs. Noted subset: CD45RA+ positively selected. This receptor was obtained from a young man in good health. Some clones in this sample may be carry-over from other donors' samples. CDR3 amino acids: CASSSGLLTNEKLFF. CDR3 bases: TGTGCCAGCAGTTCAGGGTTACTAACTAATGAAAAACTGTTTTTT.